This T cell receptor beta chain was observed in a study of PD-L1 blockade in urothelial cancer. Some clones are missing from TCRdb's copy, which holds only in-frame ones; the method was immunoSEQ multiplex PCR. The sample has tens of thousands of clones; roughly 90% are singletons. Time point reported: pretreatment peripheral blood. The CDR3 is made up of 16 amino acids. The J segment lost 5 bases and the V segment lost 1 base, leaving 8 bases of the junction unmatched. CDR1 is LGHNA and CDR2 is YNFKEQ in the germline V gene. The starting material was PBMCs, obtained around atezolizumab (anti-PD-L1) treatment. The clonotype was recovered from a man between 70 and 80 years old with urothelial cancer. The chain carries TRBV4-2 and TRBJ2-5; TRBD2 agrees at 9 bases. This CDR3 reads CASSQGSGSRRETQYF. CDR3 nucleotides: TGTGCCAGCAGCCAAGGTAGCGGGAGTCGACGGGAGACCCAGTACTTC.